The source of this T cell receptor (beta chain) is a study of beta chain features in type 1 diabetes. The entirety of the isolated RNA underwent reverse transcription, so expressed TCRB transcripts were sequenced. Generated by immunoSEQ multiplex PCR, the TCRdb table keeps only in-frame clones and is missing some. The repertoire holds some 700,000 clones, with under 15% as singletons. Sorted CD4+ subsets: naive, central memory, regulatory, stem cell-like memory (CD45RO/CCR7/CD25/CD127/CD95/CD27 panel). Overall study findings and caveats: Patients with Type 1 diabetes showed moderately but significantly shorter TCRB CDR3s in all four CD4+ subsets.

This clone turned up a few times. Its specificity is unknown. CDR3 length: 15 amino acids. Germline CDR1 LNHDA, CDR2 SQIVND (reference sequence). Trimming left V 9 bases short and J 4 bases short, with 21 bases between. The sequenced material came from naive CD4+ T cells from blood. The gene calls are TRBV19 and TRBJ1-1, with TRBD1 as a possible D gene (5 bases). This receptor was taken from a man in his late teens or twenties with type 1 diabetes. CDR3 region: CASRLGRPASTEAFF. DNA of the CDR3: TGTGCCAGCAGACTGGGGCGCCCAGCGAGCACTGAAGCTTTCTTT.